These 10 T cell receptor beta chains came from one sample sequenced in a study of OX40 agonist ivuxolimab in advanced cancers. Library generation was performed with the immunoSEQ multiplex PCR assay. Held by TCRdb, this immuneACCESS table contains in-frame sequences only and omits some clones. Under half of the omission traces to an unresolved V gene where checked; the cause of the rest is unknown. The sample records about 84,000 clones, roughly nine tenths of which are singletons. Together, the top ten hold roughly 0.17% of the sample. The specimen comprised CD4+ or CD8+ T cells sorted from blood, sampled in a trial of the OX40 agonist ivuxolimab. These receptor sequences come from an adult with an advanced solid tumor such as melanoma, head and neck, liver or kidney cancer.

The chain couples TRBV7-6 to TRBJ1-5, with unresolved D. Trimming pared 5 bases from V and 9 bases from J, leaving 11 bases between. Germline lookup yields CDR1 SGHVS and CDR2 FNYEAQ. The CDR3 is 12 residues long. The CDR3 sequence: CASSEGVGPQHF. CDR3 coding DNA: TGTGCCAGCAGCGAAGGAGTAGGGCCCCAGCATTTT.

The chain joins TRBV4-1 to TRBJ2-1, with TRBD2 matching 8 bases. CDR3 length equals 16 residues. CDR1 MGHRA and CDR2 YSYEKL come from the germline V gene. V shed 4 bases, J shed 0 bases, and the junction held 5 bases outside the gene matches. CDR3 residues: CASSPGSGSSYNEQFF. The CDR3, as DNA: TGCGCCAGCAGCCCCGGAAGCGGGAGCTCCTACAATGAGCAGTTCTTC.

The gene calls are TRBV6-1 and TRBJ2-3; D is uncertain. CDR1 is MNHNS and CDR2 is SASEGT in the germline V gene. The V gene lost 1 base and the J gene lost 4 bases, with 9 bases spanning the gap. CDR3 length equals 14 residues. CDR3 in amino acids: CASSEVVTPDTQYF. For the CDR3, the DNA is TGTGCCAGCAGTGAAGTGGTTACCCCAGATACGCAGTATTTT.

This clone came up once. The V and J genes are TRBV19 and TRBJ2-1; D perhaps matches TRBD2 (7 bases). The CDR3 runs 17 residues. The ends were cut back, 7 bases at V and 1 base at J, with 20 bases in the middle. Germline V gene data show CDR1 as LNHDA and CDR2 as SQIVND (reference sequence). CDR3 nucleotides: TGTGCCAGTAAAGATGGGGATCGGGGGGCATCCTACAATGAGCAGTTCTTC. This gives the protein CASKDGDRGASYNEQFF.

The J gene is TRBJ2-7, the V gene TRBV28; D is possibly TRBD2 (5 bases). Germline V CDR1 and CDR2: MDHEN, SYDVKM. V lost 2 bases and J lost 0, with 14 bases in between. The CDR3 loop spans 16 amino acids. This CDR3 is CASSLGLRVLSYEQYF. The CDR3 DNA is TGTGCCAGCAGTTTAGGGTTGAGGGTCCTCTCCTACGAGCAGTACTTC. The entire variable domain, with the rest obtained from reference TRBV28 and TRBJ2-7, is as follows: DVKVTQSSRYLVKRTGEKVFLECVQDMDHENMFWYRQDPGLGLRLIYFSYDVKMKEKGDIPEGYSVSREKKERFSLILESASTNQTSMYLCASSLGLRVLSYEQYFGPGTRLTVT.

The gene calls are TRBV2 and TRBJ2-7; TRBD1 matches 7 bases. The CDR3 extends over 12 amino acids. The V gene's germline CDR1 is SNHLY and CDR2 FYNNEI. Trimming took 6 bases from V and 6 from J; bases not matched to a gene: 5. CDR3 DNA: TGTGCCAGCAGGACAGGGCCCCTCGAGCAGTACTTC. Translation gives CASRTGPLEQYF.

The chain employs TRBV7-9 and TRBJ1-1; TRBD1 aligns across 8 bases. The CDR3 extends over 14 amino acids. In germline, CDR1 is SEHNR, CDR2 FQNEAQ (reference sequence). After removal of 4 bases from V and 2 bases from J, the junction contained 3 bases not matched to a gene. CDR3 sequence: CASSSQGANTEAFF. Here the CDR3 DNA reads TGTGCCAGCAGCTCCCAGGGGGCTAACACTGAAGCTTTCTTT. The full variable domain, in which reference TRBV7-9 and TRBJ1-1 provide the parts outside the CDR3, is DTGVSQNPRHKITKRGQNVTFRCDPISEHNRLYWYRQTLGQGPEFLTYFQNEAQLEKSRLLSDRFSAERPKGSFSTLEIQRTEQGDSAMYLCASSSQGANTEAFFGQGTRLTVV.

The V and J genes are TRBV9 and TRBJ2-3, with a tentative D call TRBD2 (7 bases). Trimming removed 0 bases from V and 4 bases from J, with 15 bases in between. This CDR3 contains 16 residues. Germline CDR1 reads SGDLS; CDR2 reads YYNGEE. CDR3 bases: TGTGCCAGCAGCGTAGCGATGGGGGGGCCAGCAGATACGCAGTATTTT. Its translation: CASSVAMGGPADTQYF.

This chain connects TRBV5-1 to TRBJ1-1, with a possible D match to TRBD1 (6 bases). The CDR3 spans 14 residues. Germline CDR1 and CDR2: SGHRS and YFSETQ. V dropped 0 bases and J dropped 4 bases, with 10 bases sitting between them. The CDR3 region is CASSLDRAVTEAFF. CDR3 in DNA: TGCGCCAGCAGCTTGGACAGGGCCGTCACTGAAGCTTTCTTT.

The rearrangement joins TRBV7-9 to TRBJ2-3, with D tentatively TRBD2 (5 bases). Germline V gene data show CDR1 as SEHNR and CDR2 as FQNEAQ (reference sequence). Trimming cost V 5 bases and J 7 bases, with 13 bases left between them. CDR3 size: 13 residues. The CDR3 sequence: CASSAPPGYTQYF. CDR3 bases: TGTGCCAGCAGCGCCCCACCGGGATATACGCAGTATTTT.